This TCR beta chain was sequenced during a study of preoperative IRX-2 immunotherapy in early breast cancer. The protocol was immunoSEQ multiplex PCR, while the TCRdb copy is restricted to in-frame clones and leaves out a portion. The table lists tens of thousands of clones, under 90% of them singletons. V dropped 1 base and J dropped 9 bases, with 10 bases sitting between them. Germline values: CDR1 SGHVT, CDR2 SQSDAQ. The CDR3 covers 13 residues. Noted treatment: preoperative locoregional IRX-2 cytokine immunotherapy. This phase Ib study tested locoregional IRX-2 cytokine immunotherapy given before surgery.

This chain uses TRBV7-4 with TRBJ2-1; D might be TRBD1 (6 bases). This sequence originates from a human donor with breast cancer. Source: tumor tissue, taken after IRX-2 immunotherapy. The CDR3 is CASSLGGQLEQFF. The DNA for the CDR3 is TGTGCCAGCAGCTTAGGAGGACAGCTTGAGCAGTTCTTC.